These 29 T cell receptor beta chains were all obtained from the same sample, sequenced in a study of blood T cells in healthy people across ages. Combining a sample-barcoded 5' primer with a J-beta primer mix, a second PCR ran for 7 to 11 cycles. From the 5' RACE reads, TCRdb called clonotypes with MiXCR, one entry per CDR3 protein. The table shows about 1,400,000 distinct CDR3 sequences, with 42% occurring only once. The sequenced sample consisted of blood. The receptors originated from a woman between 18 and 29 years old in good health.

This clonotype was observed a few times. This rearrangement joins TRBV11-1 to TRBJ2-5; the D gene could be TRBD1 or TRBD2 (5 bases each). CDR3 length: 14 amino acids. Germline V lookup: CDR1 SGHAT, CDR2 FQDESV (reference sequence). The ends were cut back, 4 bases at V and 5 bases at J, with 14 bases in the middle. The CDR3 reads CASSWDDLRETQYF. The CDR3 region has the DNA TGTGCCAGCAGCTGGGACGACCTCCGGGAGACCCAGTACTTC.

The CDR3 DNA is TGTGCCAGCACCCAACAGGGAGGTAGCTACGAGCAGTACTTC. It encodes CASTQQGGSYEQYF. This chain uses TRBV2 with TRBJ2-7; D is tentatively TRBD1 or TRBD2 (6 bases each). This CDR3 is built from 14 residues. V was cut by 7 bases and J by 3 bases, with 16 bases left in between. Germline values: CDR1 SNHLY, CDR2 FYNNEI.

The genes are TRBV27 and TRBJ1-1; possible D gene TRBD1, 6 bases. V lost 5 bases and J 6 bases, leaving 19 bases between the germline ends. The CDR3 runs 15 residues. Germline V gene lookup returns CDR1 MNHEY and CDR2 SMNVEV (reference sequence). CDR3 nucleotides: TGTGCCAGCAGTACGCGAGGGGGGACGTGGCCTGAAGCTTTCTTT. As protein: CASSTRGGTWPEAFF.

This clonotype was counted a few times. The chain uses TRBV12-3 or TRBV12-4 and TRBJ1-1; D is ambiguous. The germline V and J ends were trimmed by 5 bases and 2 bases, with 9 bases remaining between them. The CDR3 consists of 13 residues. For the CDR3, the DNA is TGTGCCAGCAGTCGTCTGGGAAACACTGAAGCTTTCTTT. This sequence encodes CASSRLGNTEAFF.

V and J are TRBV2 and TRBJ2-7; 11 positions agree with TRBD2. CDR3 length: 17 residues. Per the germline V gene, CDR1 is SNHLY and CDR2 is FYNNEI. V shed 6 bases, J shed 0 bases, and the junction held 10 bases outside the gene matches. In DNA, the CDR3 is TGTGCCAGCAGCGGGCCCACTAGCGGGAGAAGCTCCTACGAGCAGTACTTC. It translates to CASSGPTSGRSSYEQYF.

This chain uses TRBV20-1 with TRBJ2-3; 14 bases match TRBD2. The V and J ends lost 6 bases and 0 bases, in that order; junction bases with no gene match: 8. Germline V gene sequence: CDR1 DFQATT, CDR2 SNEGSKA (reference sequence). CDR3 length: 17 residues. The CDR3 region is CSAQGLAGETSTDTQYF. The CDR3 DNA is TGCAGTGCCCAGGGACTAGCGGGGGAGACTAGCACAGATACGCAGTATTTT.

V and J are TRBV29-1 and TRBJ2-5; 11 bases match TRBD1. The J call may be in error: the DNA end matches TRBJ2-7 better. CDR1 SQVTM and CDR2 ANQGSEA come from the germline V gene. This CDR3 has 15 residues. The CDR3, as DNA: TGCAGCGTTGCAGTGGGACAGGGGGTCCCCTACGAGCAGTACTTC. As protein: CSVAVGQGVPYEQYF.

This clonotype showed up just a few times. CDR3: CAISGTGNQPQHF. The CDR3, as DNA: TGTGCCATCAGTGGAACAGGGAACCAGCCCCAGCATTTT. The chain combines TRBV10-3 with TRBJ1-5; D may be TRBD1 (6 bases). This CDR3 has 13 amino acids. V was clipped by 4 bases and J by 7 bases, with 11 bases between them. Germline V CDR1 and CDR2: ENHRY, SYGVKD.

The chain links TRBV15 to TRBJ2-1; a possible D gene is TRBD1 (6 bases). The CDR3 loop spans 14 amino acids. Trimming left V 8 bases short and J 7 bases short, with 18 bases between. In germline, CDR1 is LNHNV, CDR2 YYDKDF (reference sequence). Written as DNA, the CDR3 is TGTGCCACCTCGGGACATACACCAGGGAATGAGCAGTTCTTC. Translation gives CATSGHTPGNEQFF.

This clonotype came up a few times. J is TRBJ2-2 and V is TRBV28; D perhaps matches TRBD2 (7 bases). Trimming took off 3 bases at V and 4 bases at J, with 15 bases between the two ends. This CDR3 has 16 residues. The germline CDR1 and CDR2 sequences are MDHEN and SYDVKM. The CDR3, as DNA: TGTGCCAGCAGTTTCGGCGGGGGCAGCCCCACCGGGGAGCTGTTTTTT. Translation: CASSFGGGSPTGELFF.

The chain carries TRBV27 and TRBJ2-3, with 9 bases identical to TRBD1. CDR1 and CDR2 from the germline V gene are MNHEY and SMNVEV (reference sequence). This CDR3 spans 14 amino acids. The ends lost 7 bases at V and 7 bases at J; junction bases unmatched: 9. The CDR3 region is CASTIGTGRHTQYF. CDR3 in DNA: TGTGCCAGCACCATCGGGACAGGGAGACATACGCAGTATTTT.

The chain carries TRBV11-2 and TRBJ2-5, with 8 bases lining up with TRBD2. The V segment lost 1 base and the J segment 9 bases; nucleotides outside the gene matches: 13. Per germline, CDR1 SGHAT and CDR2 FQNNGV. There are 16 residues in the CDR3. Here the CDR3 DNA reads TGTGCCAGCAGCTTAGTTGCTGCGGGACTAGAGGGTCCCCAGTACTTC. Its protein is CASSLVAAGLEGPQYF. Based on the CDR3 plus reference TRBV11-2 and TRBJ2-5, the full variable domain is EAGVAQSPRYKIIEKRQSVAFWCNPISGHATLYWYQQILGQGPKLLIQFQNNGVVDDSQLPKDRFSAERLKGVDSTLKIQPAKLEDSAVYLCASSLVAAGLEGPQYFGPGTRLLVL.

For this clonotype: A read error may be the cause here, since a much bigger clone is one base away. V gene TRBV6-1 combines with J gene TRBJ2-5, with D unresolved. CDR3 length: 13 amino acids. Trimming removed 6 bases at V and 11 bases at J, with 19 bases between. The germline CDR1 and CDR2 sequences are MNHNS and SASEGT. The CDR3 loop is CASSRRVQDGQYF. Here the CDR3 DNA reads TGTGCCAGCAGCCGACGGGTCCAAGACGGGCAGTACTTC.

The chain carries TRBV3-1 and TRBJ1-6; 8 bases fit TRBD1. This CDR3 spans 15 amino acids. V gave up 0 bases and J gave up 7 bases; unmatched junction bases: 2. The germline CDR1 and CDR2 sequences are LGHDT and YNNKEL (reference sequence). The CDR3 reads CASSQDGQGNSPLHF. As DNA, the CDR3 is TGTGCCAGCAGCCAAGATGGACAGGGCAATTCACCCCTCCACTTT.

The chain couples TRBV2 to TRBJ1-2, with 7 bases aligning to TRBD1. CDR3 length: 15 residues. The germline V gene has CDR1 SNHLY and CDR2 FYNNEI. V gave up 6 bases and J gave up 1 base; unmatched junction bases: 8. CDR3 sequence (DNA): TGTGCCAGCAGAGACAGGGTGGGAAATAACTATGGCTACACCTTC. Its translation is CASRDRVGNNYGYTF. Drawing the rest from reference TRBV2 and TRBJ1-2, the complete variable domain is EPEVTQTPSHQVTQMGQEVILRCVPISNHLYFYWYRQILGQKVEFLVSFYNNEISEKSEIFDDQFSVERPDGSNFTLKIRSTKLEDSAMYFCASRDRVGNNYGYTFGSGTRLTVV.

With regard to this clonotype: The junction departs from the called germline gene at one end, perhaps through a read error. The chain carries TRBV5-1 and TRBJ2-7, with 9 nucleotides matching TRBD1. The CDR3 runs to 15 residues. Germline-derived CDR1 and CDR2 are SGHRS and YFSETQ. CDR3 sequence: CASSWITGGSHEQYF. The CDR3, as DNA: TGCGCCAGCAGCTGGATCACAGGGGGCTCCCACGAGCAGTACTTC.

This clonotype was observed a few times. The V and J genes are TRBV27 and TRBJ2-3; TRBD2 matches 14 bases. In germline, CDR1 is MNHEY, CDR2 SMNVEV (reference sequence). V gave up 4 bases and J gave up 5 bases; unmatched junction bases: 8. This CDR3 spans 17 amino acids. Written as DNA, the CDR3 is TGTGCCAGCAGTTCCCGGACTAGCGGGAGGACAAAAGATACGCAGTATTTT. It encodes CASSSRTSGRTKDTQYF.

V gene TRBV6-1 combines with J gene TRBJ1-1, with 8 bases that match TRBD1. Germline CDR1 and CDR2: MNHNS and SASEGT. The junction had 15 bases not matched to a gene; V was cut back by 6 bases and J by 0 bases. The CDR3 covers 18 residues. The CDR3 is CASSGPGQGDSVNTEAFF. As DNA, the CDR3 is TGTGCCAGCAGCGGGCCCGGACAGGGAGATTCTGTGAACACTGAAGCTTTCTTT.

This clonotype has only a few counts. V gene TRBV11-2 combines with J gene TRBJ2-3, with 9 nucleotides matching TRBD2. V trimming: 1 base; J trimming: 0 bases; junction bases outside the gene matches: 2. The CDR3 is 16 residues long. CDR1 SGHAT and CDR2 FQNNGV come from the germline V gene. The CDR3 is CASSLGGRASTDTQYF. In DNA, the CDR3 is TGTGCCAGCAGCTTAGGCGGGAGGGCTAGCACAGATACGCAGTATTTT.

This rearrangement joins TRBV4-2 to TRBJ2-1; tentatively, D is TRBD2 (6 bases). Germline V gives CDR1 LGHNA, CDR2 YNFKEQ. V gave up 4 bases and J gave up 0 bases, with 13 bases separating them. The CDR3 consists of 16 residues. The CDR3 spells CASSLTSGASYNEQFF. The DNA for the CDR3 is TGTGCCAGCAGCCTTACGTCGGGAGCCTCCTACAATGAGCAGTTCTTC.

This clonotype was counted a few times. The chain employs TRBV28 and TRBJ1-2; D possibly corresponds to TRBD1 (5 bases). CDR1 is MDHEN and CDR2 is SYDVKM in the germline V gene. With 1 base removed from V and 4 bases from J, the gap between germline ends came to 13 bases. The CDR3 extends over 15 amino acids. The CDR3 DNA is TGTGCCAGCAGTTTATTAGCGGGGGAGGGCTATGGCTACACCTTC. Translated, it gives CASSLLAGEGYGYTF.

The chain employs TRBV3-1 and TRBJ1-1; D might be TRBD1 (5 bases). The germline gives CDR1 LGHDT, CDR2 YNNKEL (reference sequence). V lost 1 base, J lost 1 base, and 10 bases lay in between. This CDR3 contains 15 residues. DNA of the CDR3: TGTGCCAGCAGCCAAGGGGGCGCGGGGAACACTGAAGCTTTCTTT. This sequence encodes CASSQGGAGNTEAFF.

The V and J genes are TRBV7-2 and TRBJ2-3, with 9 bases aligning to TRBD1. Germline V gene data show CDR1 as SGHTA and CDR2 as FQGNSA. Trimming took 0 bases from V and 4 from J; bases not matched to a gene: 2. The CDR3 has 15 residues. The CDR3 reads CASSLARQGADTQYF. Written as DNA, the CDR3 is TGTGCCAGCAGCTTAGCGCGACAGGGGGCAGATACGCAGTATTTT.

The gene calls are TRBV14 and TRBJ1-2; no firm D call. Between the trimmed V and J ends, which lost 1 base and 5 bases, there was a span of 8 bases. From germline, CDR1 is SGHDN and CDR2 FVKESK. CDR3 length equals 13 residues. Written as DNA, the CDR3 is TGTGCCAGCAGCCAAGGTCTGATATATGGCTACACCTTC. Translated: CASSQGLIYGYTF.

The rearrangement links TRBV7-8 to TRBJ2-1; D is possibly TRBD2 (6 bases). The V end was cut by 2 bases, the J end by 0 bases, with 20 bases between. Germline CDR1 and CDR2: SGHVS and FQNEAQ. This CDR3 comprises 19 residues. The CDR3 sequence: CASSLLGHSGLSSYNEQFF. DNA of the CDR3: TGTGCCAGCAGCTTATTGGGGCATAGTGGACTAAGCTCCTACAATGAGCAGTTCTTC.

This clonotype came up a few times. The chain recombines TRBV20-1 with TRBJ1-3, with 10 bases matching TRBD1. The CDR3 is 13 residues long. V lost 7 bases and J lost 6; bases outside the gene matches: 6. CDR1 is DFQATT and CDR2 is SNEGSKA in the germline V gene (reference sequence). Here the CDR3 DNA reads TGCAGTGTCATGGGACAGGGGAAAAACACCATATATTTT. It yields the protein CSVMGQGKNTIYF.

This clonotype was detected only once. The V and J genes are TRBV18 and TRBJ2-3; D is unresolved. The CDR3 sequence is 16 residues long. V lost 0 bases, J lost 8 bases, and 18 bases lay in between. Germline V gene data show CDR1 as KGHSH and CDR2 as LQKENI. Here the CDR3 DNA reads TGTGCCAGCTCACCACCCTCGTGGGATGGACCGGCTACGCAGTATTTT. It yields the protein CASSPPSWDGPATQYF.

Many counts were recorded for this clonotype. The rearrangement uses TRBV6-5 and TRBJ2-3; a weak D match, TRBD2 (5 bases). CDR1 and CDR2 (germline): MNHEY, SVGAGI. V lost 2 bases to trimming and J lost 8 bases, with 5 bases between them. This CDR3 spans 11 amino acids. The CDR3 protein is CASSYSGTQYF. The CDR3 nucleotides are TGTGCCAGCAGTTACAGCGGTACGCAGTATTTT.

V usage is TRBV5-1 and J usage is TRBJ2-1, with 7 bases fitting TRBD1. Unmatched junction bases numbered 3, after V lost 0 bases and J lost 3 bases. The germline V gene has CDR1 SGHRS and CDR2 YFSETQ. This CDR3 is 15 amino acids long. The CDR3: CASSLAGQSYNEQFF. Written as DNA, the CDR3 is TGCGCCAGCAGCTTGGCGGGACAGAGCTACAATGAGCAGTTCTTC.